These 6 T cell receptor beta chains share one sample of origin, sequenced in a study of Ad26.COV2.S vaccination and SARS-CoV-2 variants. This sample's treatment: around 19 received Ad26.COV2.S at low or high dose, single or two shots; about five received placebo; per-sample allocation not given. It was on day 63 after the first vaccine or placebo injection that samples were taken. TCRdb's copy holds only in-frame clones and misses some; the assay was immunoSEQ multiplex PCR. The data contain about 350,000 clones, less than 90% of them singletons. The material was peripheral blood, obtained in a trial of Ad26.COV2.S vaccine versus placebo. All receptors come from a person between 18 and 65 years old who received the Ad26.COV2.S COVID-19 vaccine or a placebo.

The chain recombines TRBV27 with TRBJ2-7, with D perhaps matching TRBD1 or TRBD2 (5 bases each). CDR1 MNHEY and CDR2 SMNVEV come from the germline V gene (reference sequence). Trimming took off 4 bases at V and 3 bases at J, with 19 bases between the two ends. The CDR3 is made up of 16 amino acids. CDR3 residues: CASSSYPGRRDYEQYF. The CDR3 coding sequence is TGTGCCAGCAGTTCCTATCCGGGACGCCGGGACTACGAGCAGTACTTC.

The CDR3, as DNA: TGTGCCAGCAGTGCCGGGGGGGAAAAACTGTTTTTT. Residues: CASSAGGEKLFF. The chain uses TRBV27 and TRBJ1-4, with a weak D call TRBD1 (5 bases). The CDR3 contains 12 residues. From germline, CDR1 is MNHEY and CDR2 SMNVEV (reference sequence). V was cut by 5 bases and J by 8 bases, with 9 bases left in between.

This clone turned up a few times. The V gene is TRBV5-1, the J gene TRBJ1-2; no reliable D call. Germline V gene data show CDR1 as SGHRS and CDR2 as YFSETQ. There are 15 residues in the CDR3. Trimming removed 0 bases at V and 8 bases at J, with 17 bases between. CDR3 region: CASSLENPEPKGYTF. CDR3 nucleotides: TGCGCCAGCAGCTTGGAGAACCCTGAACCCAAAGGCTACACCTTC.

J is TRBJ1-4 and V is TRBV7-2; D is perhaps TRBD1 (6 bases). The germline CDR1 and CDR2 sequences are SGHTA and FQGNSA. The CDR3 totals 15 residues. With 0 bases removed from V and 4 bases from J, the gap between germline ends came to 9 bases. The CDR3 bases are TGTGCCAGCAGCTTAGCCGGGACAAGTAATGAAAAACTGTTTTTT. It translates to CASSLAGTSNEKLFF.

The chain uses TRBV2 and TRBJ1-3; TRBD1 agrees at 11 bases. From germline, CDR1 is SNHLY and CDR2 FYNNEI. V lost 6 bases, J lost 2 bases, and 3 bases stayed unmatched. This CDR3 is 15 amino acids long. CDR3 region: CASRWGQGAGNTIYF. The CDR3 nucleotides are TGTGCCAGCAGATGGGGACAGGGGGCTGGAAACACCATATATTTT.

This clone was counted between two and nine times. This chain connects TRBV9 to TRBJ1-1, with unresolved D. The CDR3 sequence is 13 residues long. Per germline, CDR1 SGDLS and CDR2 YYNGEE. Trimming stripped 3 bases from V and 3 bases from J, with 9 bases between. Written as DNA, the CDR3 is TGTGCCAGCAGCGCCGGGATAGACACTGAAGCTTTCTTT. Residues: CASSAGIDTEAFF.